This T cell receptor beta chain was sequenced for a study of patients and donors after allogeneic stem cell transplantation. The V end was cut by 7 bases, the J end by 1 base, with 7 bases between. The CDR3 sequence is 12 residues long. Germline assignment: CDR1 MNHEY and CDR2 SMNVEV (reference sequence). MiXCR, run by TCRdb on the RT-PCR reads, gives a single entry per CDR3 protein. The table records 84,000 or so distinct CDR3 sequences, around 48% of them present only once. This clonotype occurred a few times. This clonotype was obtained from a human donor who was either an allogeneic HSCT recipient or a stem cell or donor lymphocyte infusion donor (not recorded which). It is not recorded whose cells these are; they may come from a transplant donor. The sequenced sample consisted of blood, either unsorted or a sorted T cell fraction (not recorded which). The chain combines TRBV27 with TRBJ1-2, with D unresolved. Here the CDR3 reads CASMGYNYGYTF. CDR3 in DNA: TGTGCCAGCATGGGGTATAACTATGGCTACACCTTC.